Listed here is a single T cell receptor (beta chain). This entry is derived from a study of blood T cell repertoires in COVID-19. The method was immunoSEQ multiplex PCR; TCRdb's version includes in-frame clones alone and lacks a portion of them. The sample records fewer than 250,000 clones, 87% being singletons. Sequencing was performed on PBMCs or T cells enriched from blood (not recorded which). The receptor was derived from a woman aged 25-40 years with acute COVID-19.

CDR3 nucleotide sequence: TGTGCCAGCAGGATACAGGTCGACACTGAAGCTTTCTTT. Translated, it gives CASRIQVDTEAFF. The chain is built from TRBV5-5 and TRBJ1-1; the D gene is possibly TRBD1 (5 bases). The CDR3 totals 13 residues. Germline V gene sequence: CDR1 SGHKS, CDR2 YYEKEE (reference sequence). The V and J ends lost 5 bases and 3 bases respectively, with 11 bases between them.